Given below is one T cell receptor (beta chain) in context. What it recognizes is unknown. V lost 5 bases, J lost 0 bases, and 10 bases stayed unmatched. Germline V gives CDR1 DFQATT, CDR2 SNEGSKA (reference sequence). The CDR3 length is 16 residues. This record comes from a study of T cells in Graves' hyperthyroidism and ophthalmopathy. General study points: Ophthalmopathy and stable hyperthyroidism were told apart by a 13 V-J model. Ophthalmopathy got predicted by the model a median approximately 6 months before its onset.

TCR beta CDR3 sequences were amplified from RNA transcripts. Primed by the HTBI set, a first-round RT-PCR was run on the TCR CDR3. TCRdb processed the multiplex PCR reads anew with MiXCR; each CDR3 protein has one entry. In the table there are around 520,000 distinct CDR3 sequences, 14% of which are singletons. Using approximately 10 ml of fresh peripheral blood, PBMCs were prepared. The sequencing input was blood. This chain links TRBV20-1 with TRBJ2-3; 8 bases are a match to TRBD2. The receptor comes from a woman aged 40 to 50 with Graves' hyperthyroidism. The CDR3 bases are TGCAGTGCTCTGAAGGCTAGCGGGCATAGCACAGATACGCAGTATTTT. Translated: CSALKASGHSTDTQYF.